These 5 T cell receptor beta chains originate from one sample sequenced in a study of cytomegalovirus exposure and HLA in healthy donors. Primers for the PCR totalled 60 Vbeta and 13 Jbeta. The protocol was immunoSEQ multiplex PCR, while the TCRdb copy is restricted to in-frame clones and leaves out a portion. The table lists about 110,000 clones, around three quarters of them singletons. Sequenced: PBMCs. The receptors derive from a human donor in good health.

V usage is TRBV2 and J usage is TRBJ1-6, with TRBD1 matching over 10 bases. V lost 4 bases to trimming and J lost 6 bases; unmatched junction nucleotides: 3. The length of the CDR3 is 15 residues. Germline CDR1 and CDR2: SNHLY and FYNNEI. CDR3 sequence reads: CASSGGQGPNSPLHF. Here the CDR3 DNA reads TGTGCCAGCAGTGGGGGACAGGGGCCTAATTCACCCCTCCACTTT.

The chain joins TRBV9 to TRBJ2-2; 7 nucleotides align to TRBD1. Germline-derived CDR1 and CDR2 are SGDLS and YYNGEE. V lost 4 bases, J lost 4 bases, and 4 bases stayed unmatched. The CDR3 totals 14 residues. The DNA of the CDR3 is TGTGCCAGCAGCCTAGGACAGGCCACCGGGGAGCTGTTTTTT. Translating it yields CASSLGQATGELFF.

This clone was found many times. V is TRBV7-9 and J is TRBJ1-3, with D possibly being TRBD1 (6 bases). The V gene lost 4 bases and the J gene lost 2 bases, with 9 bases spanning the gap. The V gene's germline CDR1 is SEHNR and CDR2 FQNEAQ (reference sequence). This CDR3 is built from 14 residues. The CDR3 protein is CASSSHRAGNTIYF. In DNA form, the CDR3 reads TGTGCCAGCAGCTCCCACAGGGCTGGAAACACCATATATTTT.

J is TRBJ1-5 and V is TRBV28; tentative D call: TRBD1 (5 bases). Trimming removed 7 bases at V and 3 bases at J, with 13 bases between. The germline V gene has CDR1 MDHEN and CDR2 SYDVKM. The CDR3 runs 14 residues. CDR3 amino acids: CASNWGGSNQPQHF. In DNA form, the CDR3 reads TGTGCCAGCAACTGGGGGGGTTCCAATCAGCCCCAGCATTTT.

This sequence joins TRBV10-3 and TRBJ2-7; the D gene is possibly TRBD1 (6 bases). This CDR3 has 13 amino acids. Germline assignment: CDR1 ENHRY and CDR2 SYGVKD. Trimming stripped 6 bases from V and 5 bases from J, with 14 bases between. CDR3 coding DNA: TGTGCCATCAGAAGCCCGGGACAAAACGAGCAGTACTTC. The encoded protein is CAIRSPGQNEQYF.